This T cell receptor beta chain was recovered during a study of blood T cell repertoires in COVID-19. As for the study in general: The United States, Italy and Spain were the sources of the acute and convalescent COVID-19 samples. PBMCs, B-cell-depleted T cells, or T cells provided the cDNA or gDNA that made up the material.

In the authors' workflow: Using reference gene primer amplification, nucleated cell counts were estimated. Sequencing used immunoSEQ multiplex PCR; TCRdb keeps in-frame clones, though not all of them. That table gives V, J and clone size, and the DNA gave D and trimming. The table has around 250,000 clones, 84% seen once. Trimming left V 9 bases short and J 1 base short, with 11 bases between. This CDR3 contains 13 residues. CDR1 and CDR2 (germline): KGHDR, SFDVKD. The specimen sequenced was peripheral blood. The origin of this receptor is a woman aged 35 to 49 who had recovered from COVID-19. This chain connects TRBV24-1 to TRBJ2-5; no clear D. For the CDR3, the DNA is TGTGCCACCGGATCCGCGGTCCAAGAGACCCAGTACTTC. It yields the protein CATGSAVQETQYF.